The rows below give T cell receptor beta chains drawn from one sample of a study of blood T cell repertoires in COVID-19. Measured with immunoSEQ multiplex PCR; TCRdb has only the in-frame clones, and not every one. The data contain 210,000 or so clones, 90% of them seen just once; the ten biggest clones take up 0.5% to 0.75%. Sequenced: peripheral blood. These receptors came from a man aged 50 to 59 with acute or convalescent COVID-19. Both conserved end residues are part of each CDR3. The order of the fields is D gene, V gene, J gene, clone size, CDR3 DNA, CDR3 protein. D genes are given only for firm matches. Clone size, where shown, is once, few, many, or a class for clones that have expanded.

>TRBD1|TRBV4-1|TRBJ2-5|.
TGCGCCAGCAGCCCAGCACAGGGGGTATGGGAGACCCAGTACTTC
CASSPAQGVWETQYF
>TRBD2|TRBV3-1/TRBV3-2|TRBJ2-1|.
TGTGCCAGCAGCCAAAGGAGAGCGGGAGGTGGTGAGCAGTTCTTC
CASSQRRAGGGEQFF
>TRBD2|TRBV7-2|TRBJ2-5|.
TGTGCCAGCAGCTTAGGGAACGGGGGGGCCGAGACCCAGTACTTC
CASSLGNGGAETQYF
>.|TRBV4-1|TRBJ1-5|once
TGCGCCAGCAGCCAAGAACCAGGGGCAGGTCAGCCCCAGCATTTT
CASSQEPGAGQPQHF
>.|TRBV9|TRBJ1-1|.
TGTGCCAGCAGCCCATCACTAGGGGGTTTGAACACTGAAGCTTTCTTT
CASSPSLGGLNTEAFF
>TRBD2|TRBV19|TRBJ2-3|.
TGTGCCAGTACCCCACTCGGACGGGGGGGCGCAGATACGCAGTATTTT
CASTPLGRGGADTQYF
>.|TRBV4-2|TRBJ2-6|.
TGTGCCAGCAGCCAAGAGATGCGGAAGTCCCGCTCTGGGGCCAACGTCCTGACTTTC
CASSQEMRKSRSGANVLTF
>.|TRBV28|TRBJ1-1|.
TGTGCCAGCAGTCCCGGGGGAGGGTTTGGGATCACTGAAGCTTTCTTT
CASSPGGGFGITEAFF
>TRBD2|TRBV4-1|TRBJ2-3|.
TGCGCCAGCAGCCAAGAAGGGCGGGAGGCGGGCACAGATACGCAGTATTTT
CASSQEGREAGTDTQYF
>.|TRBV7-9|TRBJ1-1|.
TGTGCCAGCAGCTCAGTACAGGGACCAAACACTGAAGCTTTCTTT
CASSSVQGPNTEAFF
>.|TRBV5-1|TRBJ2-3|.
TGCGCCAGCAGCCCCGCTAAGGGGGGGAGCACAGATACGCAGTATTTT
CASSPAKGGSTDTQYF
>.|TRBV28|TRBJ2-6|.
TGTGCCAGCAGTCCACACAGCTCTGGGGCCAACGTCCTGACTTTC
CASSPHSSGANVLTF
>TRBD2|TRBV7-7|TRBJ2-1|.
TGTGCTAGCAGCCTACAAGACAGCGGGGGCTATGAGCAGTTCTTC
CASSLQDSGGYEQFF
>TRBD1|TRBV3-1/TRBV3-2|TRBJ2-1|once
TGTGCCAGCAGCCTCCAGGGGGCCCACCGATACAATGAGCAGTTCTTC
CASSLQGAHRYNEQFF
>TRBD1|TRBV28|TRBJ1-5|.
TGTGCCAGCAACACAGGGGGCGCCTATCAGCCCCAGCATTTT
CASNTGGAYQPQHF
>TRBD1|TRBV10-3|TRBJ1-2|.
TGTGCCATCAGTTTTTCCGGGACAGGGGCCCTAGCTAACTATGGCTACACCTTC
CAISFSGTGALANYGYTF
>TRBD1|TRBV5-1|TRBJ2-2|once
TGCGCCAGCAGCTGGACAGGGGGCGCGATCTCCGGGGAGCTGTTTTTT
CASSWTGGAISGELFF
>.|TRBV5-3|TRBJ2-1|.
TGTGCCAGAAGCTGTCCAGGGCTTGGGGCAGTGATGGACGAGCAGTTCTTC
CARSCPGLGAVMDEQFF
>TRBD1|TRBV5-1|TRBJ2-5|once
TGCGCCAGCAGCGCCGACAGGGTATCAGAGACCCAGTACTTC
CASSADRVSETQYF
>.|TRBV5-5|TRBJ1-1|.
TGTGCCAGCAGCCACTGGGGAGACACTGAAGCTTTCTTT
CASSHWGDTEAFF
>TRBD2|TRBV28|TRBJ2-5|.
TGTGCCAGCAGTGGGGGGGGGCAAGAGACCCAGTACTTC
CASSGGGQETQYF
>.|TRBV10-3|TRBJ1-1|.
TGTGCCATCAAAGGGGCCAGTGAAGCTTTCTTT
CAIKGASEAFF
>.|TRBV9|TRBJ2-1|.
TGTGCCAGCAGCCCCAGTGAGGGGGCCTACAATGAGCAGTTCTTC
CASSPSEGAYNEQFF
>TRBD2|TRBV30|TRBJ2-5|.
TGTGCCTGGAGTGTTAAGCTAGCGGGACAAGAGACCCAGTACTTC
CAWSVKLAGQETQYF
>TRBD2|TRBV4-2|TRBJ2-2|once
TGTGCCAGCAGCCAGTGGACTAGCGGGAGTGATGCCGGGGAGCTGTTTTTT
CASSQWTSGSDAGELFF
>.|TRBV5-1|TRBJ1-5|.
TGCGCCAGCAGCTCGGGCAATCAGCCCCAGCATTTT
CASSSGNQPQHF
>.|TRBV5-4|TRBJ2-5|.
TGTGCCAGCAGCTTGGGTCAGGGGGGATACCAAGAGACCCAGTACTTC
CASSLGQGGYQETQYF
>.|TRBV6-6|TRBJ1-1|.
TGTGCCAGCAGTTACACAGTGAACACTGAAGCTTTCTTT
CASSYTVNTEAFF
>TRBD1|TRBV18|TRBJ1-4|.
TGTGCCAGCTCACCAGACAGGGACGAAAAACTGTTTTTT
CASSPDRDEKLFF
>.|TRBV18|TRBJ2-3|.
TGTGCCAGCTCACACCGGGACATTAGCACAGATACGCAGTATTTT
CASSHRDISTDTQYF
>TRBD1|TRBV6-5|TRBJ1-2|.
TGTGCCAGCAGTTACAGCAGGACAGGGGGCTTTGGCTACACCTTC
CASSYSRTGGFGYTF
>.|TRBV27|TRBJ1-1|.
TGTGCCAGCAGTTCGGGAAAGTGGACTGAAGCTTTCTTT
CASSSGKWTEAFF
>.|TRBV11-2|TRBJ2-2|.
TGTGCCAGCAGCTTGAGAGGGCGGCACACCGGGGAGCTGTTTTTT
CASSLRGRHTGELFF
>TRBD2|TRBV3-1/TRBV3-2|TRBJ2-3|once
TGTGCCAGCAGCCCCGCAGAGCGGGATGTGAAAGGCACAGATACGCAGTATTTT
CASSPAERDVKGTDTQYF
>.|TRBV5-4|TRBJ2-5|.
TGTGCCAGCAGCTTGGGTGGCCAGGGTCAACAAGAGACCCAGTACTTC
CASSLGGQGQQETQYF
>.|TRBV6-5|TRBJ1-5|.
TGTGCCAGCAGCTCCGGGGATCAGCCCCAGCATTTT
CASSSGDQPQHF
>.|TRBV7-6|TRBJ1-5|.
TGTGCCAGCAGCTCCGACTCATACGGGCCCCAGCATTTT
CASSSDSYGPQHF
>TRBD2|TRBV9|TRBJ2-5|.
TGTGCCAGCAGCGTAGGCCTAGCGGGGGGGCGGGAGACCCAGTACTTC
CASSVGLAGGRETQYF
>TRBD1|TRBV6-2/TRBV6-3|TRBJ1-3|.
TGTGCCAGCAGTTACCCGTCCGGGACAGTCTCTGGAAACACCATATATTTT
CASSYPSGTVSGNTIYF
>.|TRBV6-2/TRBV6-3|TRBJ2-5|.
TGTGCCAGCACCCCAAGTTACGGGTTGAGGGAGACCCAGTACTTC
CASTPSYGLRETQYF
>.|TRBV4-1|TRBJ1-1|.
TGCGCCAGCAGTCGAGTGACAGGACCGAACACTGAAGCTTTCTTT
CASSRVTGPNTEAFF
>TRBD2|TRBV7-9|TRBJ2-2|.
TGTGCCAGCATTTGGGGGAGGGCCGCCGGGGAGCTGTTTTTT
CASIWGRAAGELFF
>TRBD2|TRBV27|TRBJ2-1|.
TGTGCCAGCGGAGTTTATCCCAGCGGGAGCTTCGATGAGCAGTTCTTC
CASGVYPSGSFDEQFF
>TRBD1|TRBV28|TRBJ1-2|.
TGTGCCAGCAGTTTTCCAAAGACAGGGGGATATGGCTACACCTTC
CASSFPKTGGYGYTF
>.|TRBV9|TRBJ1-1|.
TGTGCCAGCAGCGTAGGAGGTGTGTGGGACACTGAAGCTTTCTTT
CASSVGGVWDTEAFF
>TRBD1|TRBV3-1/TRBV3-2|TRBJ1-2|.
TGTGCCAGCAGGCGACAGGGATCGGATGGCTACACCTTC
CASRRQGSDGYTF
>.|TRBV5-1|TRBJ1-6|.
TGCGCCAGCAGCGTACAGGGTTTAGGATCACCCCTCCACTTT
CASSVQGLGSPLHF
>TRBD1|TRBV11-2|TRBJ2-1|.
TGTGCCAGCAGCTTGGACACAGGGGGGAGATATGAGCAGTTCTTC
CASSLDTGGRYEQFF
>.|TRBV11-2|TRBJ2-1|.
TGTGCCAGCAGCTTAGTATCCTCCTCCTACAATGAGCAGTTCTTC
CASSLVSSSYNEQFF
>.|TRBV6-6|TRBJ2-5|.
TGTGCCAGCAATAACAAGGGGGGGCTCCAAGAGACCCAGTACTTC
CASNNKGGLQETQYF
>.|TRBV3-1/TRBV3-2|TRBJ1-3|.
TGTGCCAGCAGCCAAGGGGTCCGGGTAACAGGGCAAAGAAACACCATATATTTT
CASSQGVRVTGQRNTIYF
>TRBD1|TRBV3-1/TRBV3-2|TRBJ1-1|.
TGTGCCAGCAGCCAAGGCGGAGGGGGCGGTGAAGCTTTCTTT
CASSQGGGGGEAFF
>TRBD1|TRBV28|TRBJ1-6|.
TGTGCCACAGACAGGGGAAATTCACCCCTCCACTTT
CATDRGNSPLHF